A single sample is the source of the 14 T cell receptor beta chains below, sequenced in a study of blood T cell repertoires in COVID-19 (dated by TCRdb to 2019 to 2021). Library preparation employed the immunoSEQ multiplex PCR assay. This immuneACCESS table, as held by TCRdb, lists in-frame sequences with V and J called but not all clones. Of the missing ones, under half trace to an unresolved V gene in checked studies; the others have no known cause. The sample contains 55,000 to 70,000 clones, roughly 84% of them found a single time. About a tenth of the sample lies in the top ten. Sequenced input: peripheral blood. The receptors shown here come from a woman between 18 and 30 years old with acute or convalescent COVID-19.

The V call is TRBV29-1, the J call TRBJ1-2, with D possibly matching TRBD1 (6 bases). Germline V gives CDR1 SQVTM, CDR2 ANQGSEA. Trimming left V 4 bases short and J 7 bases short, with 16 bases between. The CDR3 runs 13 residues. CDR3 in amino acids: CSVALLGGAGYTF. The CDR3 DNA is TGCAGCGTTGCCCTCCTTGGGGGGGCTGGCTACACCTTC.

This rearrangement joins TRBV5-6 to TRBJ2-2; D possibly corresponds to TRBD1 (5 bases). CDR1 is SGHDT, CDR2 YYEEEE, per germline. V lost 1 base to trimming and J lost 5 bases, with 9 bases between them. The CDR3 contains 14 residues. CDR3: CASSLRQGTGELFF. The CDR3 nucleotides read TGTGCCAGCAGCTTGCGGCAGGGAACCGGGGAGCTGTTTTTT. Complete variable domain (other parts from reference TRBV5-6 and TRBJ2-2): DAGVTQSPTHLIKTRGQQVTLRCSPKSGHDTVSWYQQALGQGPQFIFQYYEEEERQRGNFPDRFSGHQFPNYSSELNVNALLLGDSALYLCASSLRQGTGELFFGEGSRLTVL.

The chain's CDR3 is CASSQVFREGTDTQYF. CDR3 nucleotide sequence: TGCGCCAGCAGCCAAGTTTTCCGGGAGGGGACAGATACGCAGTATTTT. The genes are TRBV4-1 and TRBJ2-3, with 8 bases aligning to TRBD2. In germline, CDR1 is MGHRA, CDR2 YSYEKL. The CDR3 consists of 16 residues. The V segment lost 1 base and the J segment 3 bases; nucleotides outside the gene matches: 6.

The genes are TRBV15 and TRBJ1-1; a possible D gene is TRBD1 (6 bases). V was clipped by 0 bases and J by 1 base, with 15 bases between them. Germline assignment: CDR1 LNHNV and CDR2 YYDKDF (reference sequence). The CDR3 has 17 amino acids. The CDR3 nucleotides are TGTGCCACCAGCAGAGATGGGCAGGGGAGAAGGAACACTGAAGCTTTCTTT. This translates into CATSRDGQGRRNTEAFF.

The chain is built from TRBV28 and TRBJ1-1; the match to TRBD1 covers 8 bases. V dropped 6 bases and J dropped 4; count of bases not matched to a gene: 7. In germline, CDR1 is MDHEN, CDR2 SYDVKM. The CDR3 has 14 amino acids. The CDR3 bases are TGTGCCAGCAGGCTGACAGGGGTTCTCACTGAAGCTTTCTTT. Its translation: CASRLTGVLTEAFF. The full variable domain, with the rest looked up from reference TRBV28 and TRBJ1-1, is DVKVTQSSRYLVKRTGEKVFLECVQDMDHENMFWYRQDPGLGLRLIYFSYDVKMKEKGDIPEGYSVSREKKERFSLILESASTNQTSMYLCASRLTGVLTEAFFGQGTRLTVV.

The CDR3 sequence: CASSLLGQGGSNEQFF. The CDR3 DNA follows: TGTGCCAGCAGCTTGTTAGGACAGGGGGGCTCCAATGAGCAGTTCTTC. The chain couples TRBV5-5 to TRBJ2-1; 10 bases match TRBD1. Looked up from germline, CDR1 is SGHKS and CDR2 is YYEKEE (reference sequence). The CDR3 runs 16 residues. The J segment lost 6 bases and the V segment lost 1 base, leaving 7 bases of the junction unmatched. Supplemented by reference TRBV5-5 and TRBJ2-1, the full variable domain reads DAGVTQSPTHLIKTRGQQVTLRCSPISGHKSVSWYQQVLGQGPQFIFQYYEKEERGRGNFPDRFSARQFPNYSSELNVNALLLGDSALYLCASSLLGQGGSNEQFFGPGTRLTVL.

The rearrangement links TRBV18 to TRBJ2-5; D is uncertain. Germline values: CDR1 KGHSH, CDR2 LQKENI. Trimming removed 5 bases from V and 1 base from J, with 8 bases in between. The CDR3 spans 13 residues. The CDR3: CASSATFQETQYF. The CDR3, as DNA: TGTGCCAGCTCAGCGACATTCCAAGAGACCCAGTACTTC.

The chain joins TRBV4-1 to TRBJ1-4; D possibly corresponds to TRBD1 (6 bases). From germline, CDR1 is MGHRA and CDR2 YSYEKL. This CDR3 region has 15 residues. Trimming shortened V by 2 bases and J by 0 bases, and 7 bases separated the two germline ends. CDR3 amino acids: CASSQKGATNEKLFF. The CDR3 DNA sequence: TGCGCCAGCAGCCAAAAGGGGGCAACTAATGAAAAACTGTTTTTT.

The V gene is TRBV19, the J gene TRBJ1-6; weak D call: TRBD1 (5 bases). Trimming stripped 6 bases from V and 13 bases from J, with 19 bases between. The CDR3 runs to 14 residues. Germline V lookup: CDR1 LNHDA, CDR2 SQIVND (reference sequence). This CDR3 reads CASRTGTAGSPLHF. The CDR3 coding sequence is TGTGCCAGTAGAACCGGGACGGCGGGGAGTCCCCTCCACTTT. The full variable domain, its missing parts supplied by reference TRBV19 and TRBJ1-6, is DGGITQSPKYLFRKEGQNVTLSCEQNLNHDAMYWYRQDPGQGLRLIYYSQIVNDFQKGDIAEGYSVSREKKESFPLTVTSAQKNPTAFYLCASRTGTAGSPLHFGNGTRLTVT.

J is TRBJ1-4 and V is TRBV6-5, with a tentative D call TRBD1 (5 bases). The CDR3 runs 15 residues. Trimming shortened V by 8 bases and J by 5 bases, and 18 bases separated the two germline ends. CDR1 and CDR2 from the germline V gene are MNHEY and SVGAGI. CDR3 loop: CASSQPGGRNEKLFF. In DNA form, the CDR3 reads TGTGCCAGCTCCCAACCCGGGGGAAGGAATGAAAAACTGTTTTTT.

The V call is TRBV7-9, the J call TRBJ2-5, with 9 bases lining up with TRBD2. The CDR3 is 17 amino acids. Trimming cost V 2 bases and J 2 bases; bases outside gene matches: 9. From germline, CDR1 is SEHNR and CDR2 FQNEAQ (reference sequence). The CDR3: CASSLPVSGGQQETQYF. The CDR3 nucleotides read TGTGCCAGCAGCTTACCGGTTAGCGGGGGCCAACAAGAGACCCAGTACTTC.

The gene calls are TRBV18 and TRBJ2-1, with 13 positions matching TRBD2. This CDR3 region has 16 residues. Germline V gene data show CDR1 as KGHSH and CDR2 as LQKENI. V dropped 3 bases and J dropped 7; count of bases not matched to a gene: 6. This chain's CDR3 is CASSPQGLAGINEQFF. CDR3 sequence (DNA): TGTGCCAGCTCACCTCAGGGACTAGCGGGGATAAATGAGCAGTTCTTC.

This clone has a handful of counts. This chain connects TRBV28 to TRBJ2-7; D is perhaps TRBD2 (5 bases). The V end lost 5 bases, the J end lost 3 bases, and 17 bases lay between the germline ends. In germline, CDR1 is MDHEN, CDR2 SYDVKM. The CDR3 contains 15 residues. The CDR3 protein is CASSARGTLDYEQYF. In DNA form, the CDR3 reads TGTGCCAGCAGTGCACGTGGAACACTAGACTACGAGCAGTACTTC.

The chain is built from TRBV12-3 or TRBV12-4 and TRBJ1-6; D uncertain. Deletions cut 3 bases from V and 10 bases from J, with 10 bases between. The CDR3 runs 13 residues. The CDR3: CASSFSPGSPLHF. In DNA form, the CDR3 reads TGTGCCAGCAGTTTCAGCCCAGGCTCACCCCTCCACTTT.